The present T cell receptor beta chain was sequenced within a study of CD8+CD57+ T cells in acquired aplastic anemia. In the study overall: Across the sorted CD4+ and CD8+ cells, DNA amounts averaged 3.2 ug. General study points: Sharing between patients and controls was observed for around 30 CD8+ CDR3 sequences.

Germline V CDR1 and CDR2: DFQATT, SNEGSKA (reference sequence). V shed 3 bases and J shed 10 bases, with 12 bases lying between them. The CDR3 totals 11 residues. Points on this clonotype: No antigen is known for it.

CD8+CD57+ cell expansion had been shown by flow cytometry in patients chosen for sequencing. Severe acquired aplastic anemia was the diagnosis recorded for all patients. Patients had undergone no therapy by the time their blood was sampled. Profiles of TCR beta VDJ and CDR3 were generated from a genomic DNA template. From the reads, TCRdb called clonotypes with MiXCR, one entry per CDR3 protein. The sample yields around 180,000 distinct CDR3 sequences, under 50% seen once. This clonotype was obtained from a human donor with aplastic anemia. The material sequenced was sorted CD4+, CD8+, or CD8+CD57+ T cells (not recorded which) from PBMCs. The V gene is TRBV20-1, the J gene TRBJ1-1; D perhaps matches TRBD1 (5 bases). The CDR3 nucleotides read TGCAGTGCTAGGTTCAGGGAGGGAGCTTTCTTT. Protein sequence: CSARFREGAFF.